Shown below are 5 T cell receptor beta chains from a single sample sequenced in a study of OX40 agonist ivuxolimab in advanced cancers. Some clones are missing from TCRdb's copy, which holds only in-frame ones; the method was immunoSEQ multiplex PCR. This sample carries about 45,000 clones, roughly 82% of them seen once, and the ten largest clones take approximately 15%. Sequences were derived from CD4+ or CD8+ T cells sorted from blood, sampled in a trial of the OX40 agonist ivuxolimab. The receptors derive from an adult with an advanced solid tumor such as melanoma, head and neck, liver or kidney cancer.

The rearrangement joins TRBV7-6 to TRBJ2-1; D gene unclear. V dropped 1 base and J dropped 3 bases, with 10 bases sitting between them. This CDR3 is built from 15 residues. The germline gives CDR1 SGHVS, CDR2 FNYEAQ. In nucleotides, the CDR3 is TGTGCCAGCAGCTTAGGAGTACGGGTCTACAATGAGCAGTTCTTC. It yields the protein CASSLGVRVYNEQFF.

The rearrangement uses TRBV10-3 and TRBJ2-5; 7 bases align to TRBD1. Trimming removed 0 bases from V and 2 bases from J; junction bases left unmatched: 6. The CDR3 loop spans 16 amino acids. Germline-derived CDR1 and CDR2 are ENHRY and SYGVKD. The CDR3 bases are TGTGCCATCAGTGAGTCGTGGACAGGCCAGCAAGAGACCCAGTACTTC. Residues: CAISESWTGQQETQYF.

The chain couples TRBV13 to TRBJ2-3; TRBD2 agrees at 7 bases. The V and J ends lost 0 bases and 5 bases, in that order; junction bases with no gene match: 8. Germline V gene data show CDR1 as PRHDT and CDR2 as FYEKMQ (reference sequence). The CDR3 length is 16 residues. In nucleotides, the CDR3 is TGTGCCAGCAGCTTAGGTTGGCGGGAGTTCGTAGATACGCAGTATTTT. It is translated as CASSLGWREFVDTQYF.

This clone has just one count. This chain connects TRBV6-5 to TRBJ2-7, with 7 bases identical to TRBD1. CDR3 length equals 14 residues. Losses at the gene ends were 6 bases for V and 2 bases for J; bases not matched to a gene: 7. Germline V gene lookup returns CDR1 MNHEY and CDR2 SVGAGI. This CDR3 is CASRYRDRPYEQYF. The CDR3 DNA reads as TGTGCCAGCAGATACCGGGACAGACCCTACGAGCAGTACTTC.

V and J are TRBV27 and TRBJ2-7, with D perhaps TRBD1 (5 bases). The germline V gene encodes CDR1 MNHEY and CDR2 SMNVEV (reference sequence). Trimming left V 8 bases short and J 8 bases short, with 13 bases between. This CDR3 contains 11 residues. This chain's CDR3 is CASGAVSKQYF. The CDR3 DNA follows: TGTGCCAGCGGGGCGGTAAGCAAGCAGTACTTC.